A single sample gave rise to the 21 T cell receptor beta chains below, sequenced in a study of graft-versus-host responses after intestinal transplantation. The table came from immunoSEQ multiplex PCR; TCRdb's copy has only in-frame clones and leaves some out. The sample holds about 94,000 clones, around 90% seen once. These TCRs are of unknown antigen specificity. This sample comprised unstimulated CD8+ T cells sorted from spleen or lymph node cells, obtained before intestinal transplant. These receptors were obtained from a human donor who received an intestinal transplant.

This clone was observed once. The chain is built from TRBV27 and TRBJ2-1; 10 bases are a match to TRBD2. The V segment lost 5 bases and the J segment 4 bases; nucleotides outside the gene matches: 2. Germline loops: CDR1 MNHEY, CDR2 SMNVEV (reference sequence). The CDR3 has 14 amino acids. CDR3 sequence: CASSQRGGYNEQFF. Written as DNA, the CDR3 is TGTGCCAGCAGTCAGCGGGGGGGATACAATGAGCAGTTCTTC.

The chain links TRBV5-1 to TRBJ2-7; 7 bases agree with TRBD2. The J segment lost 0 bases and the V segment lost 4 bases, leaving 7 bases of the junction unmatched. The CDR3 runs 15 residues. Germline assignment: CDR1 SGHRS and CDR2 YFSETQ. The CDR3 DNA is TGCGCCAGCAGCCTTGGCGGGGGATCCTCCTACGAGCAGTACTTC. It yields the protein CASSLGGGSSYEQYF. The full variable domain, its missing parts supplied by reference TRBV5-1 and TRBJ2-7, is KAGVTQTPRYLIKTRGQQVTLSCSPISGHRSVSWYQQTPGQGLQFLFEYFSETQRNKGNFPGRFSGRQFSNSRSEMNVSTLELGDSALYLCASSLGGGSSYEQYFGPGTRLTVT.

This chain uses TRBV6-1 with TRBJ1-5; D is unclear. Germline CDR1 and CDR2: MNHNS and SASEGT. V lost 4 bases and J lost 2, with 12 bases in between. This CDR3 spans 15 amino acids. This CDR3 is CASSGRVEGNQPQHF. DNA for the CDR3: TGTGCCAGCAGTGGAAGGGTGGAGGGCAATCAGCCCCAGCATTTT.

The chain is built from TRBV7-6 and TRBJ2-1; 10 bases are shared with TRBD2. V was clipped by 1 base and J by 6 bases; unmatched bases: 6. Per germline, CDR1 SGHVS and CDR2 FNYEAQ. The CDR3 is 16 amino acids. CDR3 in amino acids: CASSLGLAGEVNEQFF. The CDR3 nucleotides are TGTGCCAGCAGCTTAGGGCTAGCGGGAGAGGTCAATGAGCAGTTCTTC. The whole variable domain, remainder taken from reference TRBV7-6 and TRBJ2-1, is GAGVSQSPRYKVTKRGQDVALRCDPISGHVSLYWYRQALGQGPEFLTYFNYEAQQDKSGLPNDRFSAERPEGSISTLTIQRTEQRDSAMYRCASSLGLAGEVNEQFFGPGTRLTVL.

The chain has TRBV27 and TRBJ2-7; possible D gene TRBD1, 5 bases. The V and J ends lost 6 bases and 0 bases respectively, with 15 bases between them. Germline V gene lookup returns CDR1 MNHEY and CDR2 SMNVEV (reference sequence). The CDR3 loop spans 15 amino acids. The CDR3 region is CASSREAQGSYEQYF. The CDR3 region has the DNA TGTGCCAGCAGCCGAGAGGCGCAGGGCTCCTACGAGCAGTACTTC.

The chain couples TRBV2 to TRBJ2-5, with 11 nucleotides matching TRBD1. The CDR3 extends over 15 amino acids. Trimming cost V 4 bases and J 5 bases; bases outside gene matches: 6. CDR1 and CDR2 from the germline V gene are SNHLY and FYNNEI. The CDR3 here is CASSGTGGFRETQYF. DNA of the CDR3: TGTGCCAGCAGTGGGACAGGGGGCTTCAGGGAGACCCAGTACTTC.

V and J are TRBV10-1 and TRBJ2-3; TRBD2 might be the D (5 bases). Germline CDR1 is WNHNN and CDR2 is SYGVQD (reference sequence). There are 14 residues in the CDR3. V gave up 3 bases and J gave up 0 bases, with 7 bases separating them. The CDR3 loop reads CASSDLASTDTQYF. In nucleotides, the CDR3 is TGCGCCAGCAGTGACCTAGCTAGCACAGATACGCAGTATTTT.

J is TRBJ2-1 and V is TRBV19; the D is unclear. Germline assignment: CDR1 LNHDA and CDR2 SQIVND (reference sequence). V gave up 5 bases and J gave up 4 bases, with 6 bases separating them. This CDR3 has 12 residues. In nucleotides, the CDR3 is TGTGCCAGTAGTGCCACATACAATGAGCAGTTCTTC. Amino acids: CASSATYNEQFF. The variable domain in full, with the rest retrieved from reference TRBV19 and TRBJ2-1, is DGGITQSPKYLFRKEGQNVTLSCEQNLNHDAMYWYRQDPGQGLRLIYYSQIVNDFQKGDIAEGYSVSREKKESFPLTVTSAQKNPTAFYLCASSATYNEQFFGPGTRLTVL.

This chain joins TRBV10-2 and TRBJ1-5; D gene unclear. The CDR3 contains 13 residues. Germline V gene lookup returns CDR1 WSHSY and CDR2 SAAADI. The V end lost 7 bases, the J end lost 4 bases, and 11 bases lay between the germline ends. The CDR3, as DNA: TGCGCCAGCACCTGGCAGGAAAATCAGCCCCAGCATTTT. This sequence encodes CASTWQENQPQHF.

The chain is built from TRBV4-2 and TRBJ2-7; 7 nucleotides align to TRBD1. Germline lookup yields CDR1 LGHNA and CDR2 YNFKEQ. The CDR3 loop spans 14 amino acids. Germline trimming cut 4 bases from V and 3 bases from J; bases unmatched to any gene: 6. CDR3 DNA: TGTGCCAGCAGCCCTAACCAGGGGGTCTACGAGCAGTACTTC. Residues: CASSPNQGVYEQYF.

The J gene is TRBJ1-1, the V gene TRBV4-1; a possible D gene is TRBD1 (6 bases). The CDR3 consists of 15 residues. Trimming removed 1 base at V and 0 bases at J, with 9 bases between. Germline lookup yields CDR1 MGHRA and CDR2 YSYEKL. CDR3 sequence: CASSQVQGMNTEAFF. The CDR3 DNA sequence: TGCGCCAGCAGCCAAGTTCAGGGGATGAACACTGAAGCTTTCTTT.

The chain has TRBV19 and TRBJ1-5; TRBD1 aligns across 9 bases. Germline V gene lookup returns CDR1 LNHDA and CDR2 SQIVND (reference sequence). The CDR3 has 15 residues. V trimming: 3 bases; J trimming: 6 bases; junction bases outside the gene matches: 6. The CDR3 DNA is TGTGCCAGTAGTATTGGAACAGGGGGCGGTCAGCCCCAGCATTTT. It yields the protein CASSIGTGGGQPQHF.

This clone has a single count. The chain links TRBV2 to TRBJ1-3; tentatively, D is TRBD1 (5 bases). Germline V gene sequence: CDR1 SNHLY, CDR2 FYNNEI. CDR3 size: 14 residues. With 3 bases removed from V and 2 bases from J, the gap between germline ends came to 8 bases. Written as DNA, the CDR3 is TGTGCCAGCAGTGACCCGACAGCTGGAAACACCATATATTTT. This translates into CASSDPTAGNTIYF.

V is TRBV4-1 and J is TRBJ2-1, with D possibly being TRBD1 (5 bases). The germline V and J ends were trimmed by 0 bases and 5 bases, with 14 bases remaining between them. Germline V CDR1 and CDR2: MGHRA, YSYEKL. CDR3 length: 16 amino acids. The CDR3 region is CASSQETPLTDNEQFF. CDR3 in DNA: TGCGCCAGCAGCCAAGAGACACCTTTGACAGACAATGAGCAGTTCTTC.

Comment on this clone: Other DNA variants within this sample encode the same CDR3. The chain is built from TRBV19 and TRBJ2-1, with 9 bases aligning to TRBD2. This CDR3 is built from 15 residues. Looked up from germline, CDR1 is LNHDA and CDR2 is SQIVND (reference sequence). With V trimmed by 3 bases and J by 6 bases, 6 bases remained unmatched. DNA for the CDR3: TGTGCCAGTAGTATTGGACTAGCGTGGGGCAATGAGCAGTTCTTC. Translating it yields CASSIGLAWGNEQFF.

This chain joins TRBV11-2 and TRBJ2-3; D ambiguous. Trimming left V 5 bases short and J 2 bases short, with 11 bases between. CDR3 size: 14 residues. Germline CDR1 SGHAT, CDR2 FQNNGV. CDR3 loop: CASSLLRVTDTQYF. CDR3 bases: TGTGCCAGCAGCCTCCTCCGGGTCACAGATACGCAGTATTTT. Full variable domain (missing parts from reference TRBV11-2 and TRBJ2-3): EAGVAQSPRYKIIEKRQSVAFWCNPISGHATLYWYQQILGQGPKLLIQFQNNGVVDDSQLPKDRFSAERLKGVDSTLKIQPAKLEDSAVYLCASSLLRVTDTQYFGPGTRLTVL.

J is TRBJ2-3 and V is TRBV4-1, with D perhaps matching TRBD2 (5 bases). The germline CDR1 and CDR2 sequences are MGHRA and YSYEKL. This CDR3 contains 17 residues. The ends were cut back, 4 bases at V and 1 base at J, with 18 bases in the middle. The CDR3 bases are TGCGCCAGCAGCCCGCTTTTCCGGGAAAGCGGCACAGATACGCAGTATTTT. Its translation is CASSPLFRESGTDTQYF.

CDR3 region: CASATSGYNEQFF. The CDR3 DNA sequence: TGTGCCAGTGCGACTAGCGGATACAATGAGCAGTTCTTC. The chain carries TRBV19 and TRBJ2-1; 9 bases line up with TRBD2. The CDR3 totals 13 residues. Germline CDR1 and CDR2: LNHDA and SQIVND (reference sequence). The junction had 3 bases not matched to a gene; V was cut back by 8 bases and J by 4 bases.

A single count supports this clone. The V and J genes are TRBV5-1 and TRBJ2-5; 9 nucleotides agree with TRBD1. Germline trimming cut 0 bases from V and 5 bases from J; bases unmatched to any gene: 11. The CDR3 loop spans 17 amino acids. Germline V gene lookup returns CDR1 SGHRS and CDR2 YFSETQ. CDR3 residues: CASSLVTGQGLGETQYF. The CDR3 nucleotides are TGCGCCAGCAGCTTGGTAACGGGACAGGGATTAGGGGAGACCCAGTACTTC.

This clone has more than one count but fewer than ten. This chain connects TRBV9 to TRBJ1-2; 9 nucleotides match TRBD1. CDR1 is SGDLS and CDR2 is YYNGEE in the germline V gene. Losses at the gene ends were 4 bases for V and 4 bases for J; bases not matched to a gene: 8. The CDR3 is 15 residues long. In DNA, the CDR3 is TGTGCCAGCAGCAGCCGAACAGGGGGCGGCTATGGCTACACCTTC. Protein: CASSSRTGGGYGYTF.

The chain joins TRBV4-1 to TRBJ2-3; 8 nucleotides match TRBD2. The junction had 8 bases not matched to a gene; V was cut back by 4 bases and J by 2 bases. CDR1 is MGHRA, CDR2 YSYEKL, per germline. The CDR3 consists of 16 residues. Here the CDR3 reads CASSLIAGKATDTQYF. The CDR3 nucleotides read TGCGCCAGCAGCCTAATAGCGGGAAAAGCCACAGATACGCAGTATTTT.